The clone carrying this T cell receptor (beta chain) has a count of ten or more. Its antigen is unknown. The entry originates in a study of response to subunit inactivated influenza vaccine. The CDR3 loop spans 13 amino acids. The germline CDR1 and CDR2 sequences are MDHEN and SYDVKM. The V gene end was trimmed by 6 bases and the J gene end by 6 bases; junction bases not matched to a gene: 5. One entry per CDR3 protein, called by TCRdb with MiXCR from the RT-PCR reads. Of roughly 670,000 distinct CDR3 sequences detected, about 15% appear once; the ten largest clones hold 6.5% to 8%. Study conclusions and caveats: The authors suggested that every seasonal influenza vaccination recruits few new T cells.

This chain joins TRBV28 and TRBJ2-7; 10 bases map to TRBD1. This TCR was recovered from a man between 50 and 59 years old who received an inactivated influenza vaccine. The sequenced sample was PBMCs from blood, obtained 14 to 15 days before vaccination. The DNA of the CDR3 is TGTGCCAGCAGCCGGACAGGGGGAGGCGAGCAGTACTTC. This encodes CASSRTGGGEQYF. Based on the CDR3 plus reference TRBV28 and TRBJ2-7, the full variable domain is DVKVTQSSRYLVKRTGEKVFLECVQDMDHENMFWYRQDPGLGLRLIYFSYDVKMKEKGDIPEGYSVSREKKERFSLILESASTNQTSMYLCASSRTGGGEQYFGPGTRLTVT.